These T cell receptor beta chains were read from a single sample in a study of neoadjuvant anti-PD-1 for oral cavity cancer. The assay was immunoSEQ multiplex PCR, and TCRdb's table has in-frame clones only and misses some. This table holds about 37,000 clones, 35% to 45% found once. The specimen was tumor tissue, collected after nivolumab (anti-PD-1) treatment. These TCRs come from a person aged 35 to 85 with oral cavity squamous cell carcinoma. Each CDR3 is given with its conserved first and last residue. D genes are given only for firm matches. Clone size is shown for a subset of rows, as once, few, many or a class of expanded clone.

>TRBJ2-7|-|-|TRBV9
TGTGCCAGCAGCGTAACTGAATCCTACGAGCAGTACTTC
CASSVTESYEQYF
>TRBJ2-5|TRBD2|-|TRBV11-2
TGTGCCAGCAGCCCAAATAGCGGGAGGGGAGAGACCCAGTACTTC
CASSPNSGRGETQYF
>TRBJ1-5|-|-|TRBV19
TGTGCCAGTAGTATAACCAGCAGCAATCAGCCCCAGCATTTT
CASSITSSNQPQHF
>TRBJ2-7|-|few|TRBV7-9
TGTGCCAGCAGCTTCGGGACGGGGACCTACGAGCAGTACTTC
CASSFGTGTYEQYF
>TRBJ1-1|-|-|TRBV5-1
TGCGCCAGCAGCTTCGGTGAACAGGCTGAAGCTTTCTTT
CASSFGEQAEAFF
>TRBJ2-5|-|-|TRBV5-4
TGTGCCAGCAGCTTTGACCCCAGGGGATCAGAGACCCAGTACTTC
CASSFDPRGSETQYF
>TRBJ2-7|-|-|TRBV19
TGTGCCAGTATGGGATCTGCCTCCTACGAGCAGTACTTC
CASMGSASYEQYF
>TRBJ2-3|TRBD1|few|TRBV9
TGTGCCAGCAGCGTAGGGATGGCAGGGGGATCGAGTACGCAGTATTTT
CASSVGMAGGSSTQYF
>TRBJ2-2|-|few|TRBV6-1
TGTGCCAGCAGTGAGCGAATAGGGGGGGAGCTGTTTTTT
CASSERIGGELFF
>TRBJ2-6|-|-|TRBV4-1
TGCGCCAGCAGCCAAGGACAACGTGGGGCTGGGGCCAACGTCCTGACTTTC
CASSQGQRGAGANVLTF
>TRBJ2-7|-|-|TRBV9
TGTGCCAGCAGCGTTGATGGGTCCCCGAGGTACGAGCAGTACTTC
CASSVDGSPRYEQYF
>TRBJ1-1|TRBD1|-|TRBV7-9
TGTGCCAGCAGCCCAAATACAGGGGGCAGCGCTGAAGCTTTCTTT
CASSPNTGGSAEAFF
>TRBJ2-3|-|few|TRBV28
TGTGCCAGCAGTTCGGCAGAAACAGATACGCAGTATTTT
CASSSAETDTQYF
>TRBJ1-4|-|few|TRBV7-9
TGTGCCAGCAGCTTAGATCGGAATGAAAAACTGTTTTTT
CASSLDRNEKLFF
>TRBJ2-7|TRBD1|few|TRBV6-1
TGTGCCAGCAGTGAAGTCGGACAGGGGGCCGCCTGGGGCGAGCAGTACTTC
CASSEVGQGAAWGEQYF
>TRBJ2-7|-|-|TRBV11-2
TGTGCCAGCAGCTTAGACCGCCGGGGCCTAACCTACGAGCAGTACTTC
CASSLDRRGLTYEQYF
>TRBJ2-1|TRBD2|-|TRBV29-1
TGCAGCGTTGAACAACTAGCGGGAGTGTACAATGAGCAGTTCTTC
CSVEQLAGVYNEQFF
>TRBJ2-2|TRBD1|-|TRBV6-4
TGTGCCAGCAGTCGACAGGGGGACACCGGGGAGCTGTTTTTT
CASSRQGDTGELFF
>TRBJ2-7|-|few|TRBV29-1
TGCAGCGTGGGAACAGGGTACGAGCAGTACTTC
CSVGTGYEQYF
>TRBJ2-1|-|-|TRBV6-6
TGTGCCAGCCGTCAAGTTGTCAATTACAATGAGCAGTTCTTC
CASRQVVNYNEQFF
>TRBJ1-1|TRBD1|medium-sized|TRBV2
TGTGCCAGCAGTGAAGCAAGGACAGGGGGGATCACTGAAGCTTTCTTT
CASSEARTGGITEAFF
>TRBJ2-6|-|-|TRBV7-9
TGTGCCAGCAGCTTATCGGAGGGAACTGCTGGGGCCAACGTCCTGACTTTC
CASSLSEGTAGANVLTF
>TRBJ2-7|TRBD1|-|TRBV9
TGTGCCAGCAGCGTAGGCGTGGGACAGGGTTTTAACGAGCAGTACTTC
CASSVGVGQGFNEQYF
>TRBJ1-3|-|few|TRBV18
TGTGCCAGCTCACCAGGGCAGGCTAATGGAAACACCATATATTTT
CASSPGQANGNTIYF
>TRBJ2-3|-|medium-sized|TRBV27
TGTGCCAGCCGCCAGGGATATACGCAGTATTTT
CASRQGYTQYF
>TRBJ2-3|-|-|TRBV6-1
TGTGCCAGCACTCCACCTGGCAGCACAGATACGCAGTATTTT
CASTPPGSTDTQYF
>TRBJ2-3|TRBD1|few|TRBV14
TGTGCCAGCAGCCACCCATCAGGGGGAGCTACGCAGTATTTT
CASSHPSGGATQYF
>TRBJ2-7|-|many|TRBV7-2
TGTGCCAGCAGCTCCTCTCAGGGGAGCCACGAGCAGTACTTC
CASSSSQGSHEQYF
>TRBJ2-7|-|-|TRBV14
TGTGCCAGCAGCGGAGGTGGGGCCGGTTACGAGCAGTACTTC
CASSGGGAGYEQYF
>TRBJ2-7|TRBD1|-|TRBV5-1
TGCGCCAGCAGTCCGGGACAGACCTACGAGCAGTACTTC
CASSPGQTYEQYF
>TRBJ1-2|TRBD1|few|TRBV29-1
TGCAGCGTTGAGGGCCCAGGGGGTTTAGGCTACACCTTC
CSVEGPGGLGYTF
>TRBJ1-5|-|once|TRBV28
TGTGCCAGCAGTGACAGCACGGGCAATCAGCCCCAGCATTTT
CASSDSTGNQPQHF
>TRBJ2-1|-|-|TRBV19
TGTGCCAGTAGCTATGGAGGCCCCGGGCATGAGCAGTTCTTC
CASSYGGPGHEQFF
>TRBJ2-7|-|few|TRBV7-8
TGTGCCAGCTCCTCACATAGGAGGGGAAACGAGCAGTACTTC
CASSSHRRGNEQYF
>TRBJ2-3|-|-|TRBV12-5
TGTGCTAGTGGTCTCCAGTTGGATACGCAGTATTTT
CASGLQLDTQYF
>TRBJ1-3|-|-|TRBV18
TGTGCCAGCTCACCACCGGGCAGGGGAGGCTCTGGAAACACCATATATTTT
CASSPPGRGGSGNTIYF
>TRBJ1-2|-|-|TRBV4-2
TGTGCCAGCAGGACAACAGGAGGTAATAACTATGGCTACACCTTC
CASRTTGGNNYGYTF
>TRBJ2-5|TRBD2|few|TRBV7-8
TGTGCCAGCAGCTCATCTAGCGGGAGTGCTGGAGAGACCCAGTACTTC
CASSSSSGSAGETQYF
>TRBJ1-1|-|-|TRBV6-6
TGTGCCAGCAGTTTTAGGTCCGGAACGGGGAACACTGAAGCTTTCTTT
CASSFRSGTGNTEAFF
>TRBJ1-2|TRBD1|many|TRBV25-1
TGTGCCAGCCAGGGGACAGCTTCTCGCGGCTACACCTTC
CASQGTASRGYTF
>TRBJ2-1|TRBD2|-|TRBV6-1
TGTGCCAGCCTAGGACTAGCGGGTTACAATGAGCAGTTCTTC
CASLGLAGYNEQFF
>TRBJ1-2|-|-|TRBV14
TGTGCCAGCAGCCAAGAGGTGGAGGGATATGGCTACACCTTC
CASSQEVEGYGYTF
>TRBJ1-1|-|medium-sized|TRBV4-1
TGCGCCAGCAGCCAAGTAGGGCGGATGAACACTGAAGCTTTCTTT
CASSQVGRMNTEAFF
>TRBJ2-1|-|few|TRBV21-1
TGTGCCAGCAGCAAACCTTGCCAGGTCCGACAGGGATACAATGAGCAGTTCTTC
CASSKPCQVRQGYNEQFF
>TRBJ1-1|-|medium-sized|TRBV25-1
TGTGCCACCGAAACAGGGATGAACACTGAAGCTTTCTTT
CATETGMNTEAFF
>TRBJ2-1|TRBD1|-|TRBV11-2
TGTGCCAGCAGTCGACAGGGGTCCTACAATGAGCAGTTCTTC
CASSRQGSYNEQFF
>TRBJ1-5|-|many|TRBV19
TGTGCCAGTAGTATGGGCAGGGTAGGAAGTCAGCCCCAGCATTTT
CASSMGRVGSQPQHF
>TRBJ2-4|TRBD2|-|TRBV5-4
TGTGCCAGCAGCCTCGGGACTAGCGGGAACATTCAGTACTTC
CASSLGTSGNIQYF
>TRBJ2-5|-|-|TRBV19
TGTGCCAGTAGTATAGGGGGAGCAGGAGGGGAGACCCAGTACTTC
CASSIGGAGGETQYF
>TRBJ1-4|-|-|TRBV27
TGTGCCAGCAGTTTAGAGAGAAATGAAAAACTGTTTTTT
CASSLERNEKLFF
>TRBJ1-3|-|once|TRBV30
TGTGCCTCGACCCGGGGGGGTCGAAACACCATATATTTT
CASTRGGRNTIYF
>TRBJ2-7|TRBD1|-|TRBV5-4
TGTGCCAGCAGCCCACCGACAGGGGATTACGAGCAGTACTTC
CASSPPTGDYEQYF
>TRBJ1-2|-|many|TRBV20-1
TGCAGTGCCCTACAGCCGCCGACCTTC
CSALQPPTF
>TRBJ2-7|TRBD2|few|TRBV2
TGTGCCAGCAGCACCCCGACTAGCGGGTATTCCTACGAGCAGTACTTC
CASSTPTSGYSYEQYF